Listed below are T cell receptor beta chains from one sample, sequenced in a study of shared clonotypes between healthy human individuals. This table comes from immunoSEQ multiplex PCR, and its TCRdb copy is limited to in-frame clones, with some not included. The profile covers more than 850,000 clones, with approximately 78% appearing a single time and 0.5% to 0.6% taken by the ten largest. The sample taken for sequencing was memory CD4+ T cells from PBMCs. These receptors all come from a man in his late teens or twenties in good health. Some clones in this sample may be carry-over from other donors' samples. Each CDR3 is given with its conserved first and last residue. The D gene is left open where the match is weak. Some rows have no size entry. The others give once, few or many, or a class for an expanded clone.

j_call | clone_size | v_call | d_call | cdr3_aa | cdr3_nt
TRBJ1-2 | - | TRBV27 | TRBD1 | CASGGQGWTGYTF | TGTGCCAGCGGGGGACAGGGTTGGACTGGCTACACCTTC
TRBJ1-3 | - | TRBV10-3 | - | CAITGEGSSGNTIYF | TGTGCCATCACGGGAGAGGGAAGCTCTGGAAACACCATATATTTT
TRBJ1-2 | - | TRBV5-4 | - | CASTSGASNYGYTF | TGTGCCAGCACTTCTGGCGCATCCAACTATGGCTACACCTTC
TRBJ2-1 | - | TRBV5-1 | TRBD2 | CASSRTSGTYNEQFF | TGCGCCAGCAGTCGGACTAGCGGGACCTACAATGAGCAGTTCTTC
TRBJ1-5 | - | TRBV9 | TRBD1 | CASSAGGTGGQPQHF | TGTGCCAGCAGCGCCGGTGGGACAGGGGGTCAGCCCCAGCATTTT
TRBJ2-7 | - | TRBV6-5 | - | CASSYSMGGLYEQYF | TGTGCCAGCAGTTACTCGATGGGGGGCCTCTACGAGCAGTACTTC
TRBJ2-3 | - | TRBV7-2 | - | CASSLRIDTQYF | TGTGCCAGCAGCCTCAGGATCGATACGCAGTATTTT
TRBJ2-3 | - | TRBV7-3 | TRBD1 | CASSQSGTGDTQYF | TGTGCCAGCAGCCAATCCGGGACAGGGGATACGCAGTATTTT
TRBJ2-3 | - | TRBV7-9 | TRBD2 | CASSFRRLATDTQYF | TGTGCCAGCAGCTTCCGGAGACTAGCAACAGATACGCAGTATTTT
TRBJ1-1 | - | TRBV30 | - | CAWSDIMEAFF | TGTGCCTGGAGTGACATCATGGAAGCTTTCTTT
TRBJ1-3 | - | TRBV5-5 | TRBD1 | CASSLGQGVGNTIYF | TGTGCCAGCAGCTTGGGACAGGGGGTAGGAAACACCATATATTTT
TRBJ1-5 | - | TRBV6-5 | TRBD1 | CASSQTGGWQPQHF | TGTGCCAGCAGTCAAACAGGGGGTTGGCAGCCCCAGCATTTT
TRBJ1-4 | many | TRBV7-9 | TRBD1 | CASSLDRGLHEKLFF | TGTGCCAGCAGCTTGGACAGGGGGCTACATGAAAAACTGTTTTTT
TRBJ2-5 | - | TRBV7-9 | - | CASSLVSGETQYF | TGTGCCAGCAGCTTAGTTTCGGGAGAGACCCAGTACTTC
TRBJ2-2 | - | TRBV2 | - | CASSEVGGYTGELFF | TGTGCCAGCAGTGAAGTTGGGGGGTACACCGGGGAGCTGTTTTTT
TRBJ1-2 | - | TRBV6-5 | - | CASSYARGNYGYTF | TGTGCCAGCAGTTACGCCCGGGGAAACTATGGCTACACCTTC
TRBJ2-3 | - | TRBV11-2 | TRBD1 | CASSITPGQLTDTQYF | TGTGCCAGCAGCATAACACCGGGACAGCTCACAGATACGCAGTATTTT
TRBJ1-2 | - | TRBV7-9 | - | CASSPHEGPTGYTF | TGTGCCAGCAGCCCACACGAAGGGCCGACGGGCTACACCTTC
TRBJ1-5 | - | TRBV14 | TRBD1 | CASSQSQTGGLDQPQHF | TGTGCCAGCAGCCAATCTCAGACAGGGGGCTTGGATCAGCCCCAGCATTTT
TRBJ1-1 | - | TRBV6-5 | - | CASSYDMNTEAFF | TGTGCCAGCAGTTACGATATGAACACTGAAGCTTTCTTT
TRBJ2-2 | - | TRBV6-4 | - | CASRDGLNTGELFF | TGTGCCAGCAGAGACGGATTAAACACCGGGGAGCTGTTTTTT